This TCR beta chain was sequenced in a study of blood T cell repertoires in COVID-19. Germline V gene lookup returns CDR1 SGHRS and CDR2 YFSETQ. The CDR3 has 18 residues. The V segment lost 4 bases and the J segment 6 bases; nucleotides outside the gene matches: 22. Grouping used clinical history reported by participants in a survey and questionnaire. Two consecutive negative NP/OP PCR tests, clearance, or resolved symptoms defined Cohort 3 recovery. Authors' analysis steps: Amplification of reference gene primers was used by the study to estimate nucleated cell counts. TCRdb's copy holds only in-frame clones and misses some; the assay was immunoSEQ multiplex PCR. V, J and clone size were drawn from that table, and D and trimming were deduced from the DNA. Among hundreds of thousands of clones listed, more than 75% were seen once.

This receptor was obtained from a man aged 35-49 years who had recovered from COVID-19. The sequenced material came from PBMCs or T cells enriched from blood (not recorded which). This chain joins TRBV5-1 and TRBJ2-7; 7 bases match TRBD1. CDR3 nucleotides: TGCGCCAGCAGCAGAGGACAGGACCGATCGGTGTACGCTGGCGAGCAGTACTTC. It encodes CASSRGQDRSVYAGEQYF.